This TCR beta chain was captured in a study of blood T cells in healthy people across ages. A second PCR of 7 to 11 cycles used a sample-barcoded 5' primer and a J-beta primer mix. TCRdb called the 5' RACE reads again in MiXCR, with one record for every CDR3 protein. This repertoire shows 650,000 to 1,000,000 distinct CDR3 sequences, 35% to 40% found once; its top ten account for 10% to 15%. Concerning this clonotype: Its antigen is currently unknown.

Broader study findings: Whereas aged donors had fewer naive CD4+ cells, long-lived donors had more of them and higher diversity. Older age went with lower TCR beta diversity per million T cells, in a roughly linear way.

No fewer than 7 million PBMCs went into each sample. Sequenced material: blood. This TCR came from a man in his late teens or twenties in good health.

The chain's CDR3 is CSVELSPTGELFF. The CDR3 DNA is TGCAGCGTTGAATTATCACCCACCGGGGAGCTGTTTTTT. The chain carries TRBV29-1 and TRBJ2-2, with D hard to call. The CDR3 loop spans 13 amino acids. Per the germline V gene, CDR1 is SQVTM and CDR2 is ANQGSEA. Deletions cut 2 bases from V and 4 bases from J, with 8 bases between.